Below, one T cell receptor (beta chain) is given with its context. MiXCR was run by TCRdb on the 5' RACE reads, yielding one entry per CDR3 protein. The sample contains under 20,000 distinct CDR3 sequences, about a tenth of which appear only once. The V end lost 7 bases, the J end lost 5 bases, and 13 bases lay between the germline ends. The CDR3 covers 13 residues. CDR1 is MNHEY and CDR2 is SVGEGT in the germline V gene. Time point indicated: blood at routine non-recurrence follow-up after resection. From tumor, nontumor lung or frozen PBMC, whole RNA was taken unsorted for sequencing. This specimen comes from a study of spatial heterogeneity in lung cancer. Overall study: The donors, approximately 66 patients with untreated early-stage non-small cell lung cancer, provided the samples. On average, each unique TCR and UMI combination appeared more than ten times in raw reads.

This sequence joins TRBV6-2 or TRBV6-3 and TRBJ2-3; tentative D call: TRBD1 (5 bases). This TCR derives from a female donor with early-stage non-small cell lung cancer. The source material was PBMCs, sampled at follow-up. The CDR3 region is CASTDRGQDTQYF. As DNA, the CDR3 is TGTGCCAGCACCGATAGGGGCCAAGATACGCAGTATTTT.